The T cell receptor beta chain described here comes from a study of beta chain features in type 1 diabetes. About this clone: What it binds is not known.

V was shortened by 4 bases and J by 0 bases, with 9 bases between the two germline ends. CDR3 length: 15 amino acids. The germline CDR1 and CDR2 sequences are KGHSH and LQKENI. Broader study findings: Moderately but significantly shorter TCRB CDR3s were found in Type 1 diabetes patients in all four CD4+ subsets.

TCRB transcripts that were expressed got sequenced, as all of the isolated RNA had been reverse transcribed. Measured with immunoSEQ multiplex PCR; TCRdb has only the in-frame clones, and not every one. Of approximately 130,000 clones in the sample, roughly 17% were seen once. Sequencing was performed on central memory CD4+ T cells from blood. The origin of this receptor is a man younger than 35 with type 1 diabetes. The chain links TRBV18 to TRBJ2-2; D call uncertain. The CDR3 nucleotides read TGTGCCAGCTCACAGCGCCAGGCGAACACCGGGGAGCTGTTTTTT. Protein: CASSQRQANTGELFF.